The following is a T cell receptor beta chain sequence with its context. Its antigen remains unidentified. The record originates from a study of response to subunit inactivated influenza vaccine. Between the trimmed V and J ends, which lost 8 bases and 7 bases, there was a span of 15 bases. CDR3 length: 13 residues. CDR1 is LGHDT, CDR2 YNNKEL, per germline (reference sequence). Study-wide results and caveats: It was the authors' suggestion that each seasonal influenza vaccination recruits few new T cells.

TCRdb reanalysed the RT-PCR reads using MiXCR and keeps one entry per CDR3 protein. The data contain hundreds of thousands of distinct CDR3 sequences, about 17% of them singletons. J is TRBJ1-5 and V is TRBV3-1, with a weak D call TRBD1 (6 bases). The sample was CD4+ T cells sorted from PBMCs, taken around 25 months after vaccination. This TCR derives from a man aged 45 to 70 who received an inactivated influenza vaccine. The CDR3 loop reads CASAGAMGQPQHF. CDR3 nucleotide sequence: TGTGCCAGCGCAGGGGCGATGGGGCAGCCCCAGCATTTT. The full variable domain, in which reference TRBV3-1 and TRBJ1-5 provide the parts outside the CDR3, is DTAVSQTPKYLVTQMGNDKSIKCEQNLGHDTMYWYKQDSKKFLKIMFSYNNKELIINETVPNRFSPKSPDKAHLNLHINSLELGDSAVYFCASAGAMGQPQHFGDGTRLSIL.